A selection of T cell receptor beta chains follows, all from one sample in a study of blood T cell repertoires in COVID-19. The repertoire was sequenced with immunoSEQ multiplex PCR; TCRdb's copy has only in-frame clones and lacks some. The repertoire includes around 120,000 clones, about 80% of them detected once, and around 7.6% sits in the top ten. Sequences were obtained from peripheral blood. These receptors all come from a man in his 70s with active or convalescent COVID-19. CDR3s include the opening cysteine and the closing phenylalanine or tryptophan. Each record gives: J gene, clone size, V gene, D gene, CDR3 DNA, CDR3 protein. A D gene is named only where the DNA matches it firmly. Some rows have no size entry. The others give once, few or many, or a class for an expanded clone.

TRBJ1-4,-,TRBV7-9,TRBD1,TGTGCCAGCAGCTTAAACACAGGGGATGAAAAACTGTTTTTT,CASSLNTGDEKLFF
TRBJ1-2,few,TRBV3-1/TRBV3-2,-,TGTGCCAGCAGCGGACAGCTTAATTACTATGGCTACACCTTC,CASSGQLNYYGYTF
TRBJ2-3,-,TRBV5-1,-,TGCGCCAGCAGCTTGGGACAGATGCCCACAGATACGCAGTATTTT,CASSLGQMPTDTQYF
TRBJ2-2,-,TRBV5-4,-,TGTGCCAGCAGCTTGGCGGGGGTGAACACCGGGGAGCTGTTTTTT,CASSLAGVNTGELFF
TRBJ2-7,-,TRBV4-3,-,TGCGCCAGCAGCCAAACTACCGGGAGTACCTACGAGCAGTACTTC,CASSQTTGSTYEQYF
TRBJ1-2,-,TRBV7-2,TRBD1,TGTGCCAGCAGCCTTTTTACCGGGACAGGGGTTGGCTACACCTTC,CASSLFTGTGVGYTF
TRBJ1-1,-,TRBV3-1/TRBV3-2,-,TGTGCCAGCAGCCAAACAGGGAACACTGAAGCTTTCTTT,CASSQTGNTEAFF
TRBJ1-1,once,TRBV28,-,TGTGCCAGCAGCCGAAGGACACTTCACACTGAAGCTTTCTTT,CASSRRTLHTEAFF
TRBJ2-1,-,TRBV7-8,TRBD2,TGTGCCAGCAGCTTAGGCGGGAGGGGACTAGCGGGAGACAATGAGCAGTTCTTC,CASSLGGRGLAGDNEQFF
TRBJ2-5,-,TRBV6-5,TRBD1,TGTGCCAGCAGTTACGATAGGGGGACAGTAGACGGGACCCAGTACTTC,CASSYDRGTVDGTQYF
TRBJ2-1,once,TRBV9,TRBD2,TGTGCCAGCAGCGCCACTACGGGAGGGAATGAGCAGTTCTTC,CASSATTGGNEQFF
TRBJ2-1,once,TRBV11-3,TRBD1,TGTGCCAGCAACGGACAGGGGGCCTACAATGAGCAGTTCTTC,CASNGQGAYNEQFF
TRBJ2-7,-,TRBV5-1,TRBD1,TGCGCCAGCAGCTCTACGGGACAGGGCTACGAGCAGTACTTC,CASSSTGQGYEQYF
TRBJ1-5,once,TRBV6-5,-,TGTGCCAGCAGCCGGCGGGGTAGCAATCAGCCCCAGCATTTT,CASSRRGSNQPQHF
TRBJ2-5,-,TRBV6-5,-,TGTGCCAGCTCAGGATCATACGGGGGACAAGAGACCCAGTACTTC,CASSGSYGGQETQYF
TRBJ1-5,-,TRBV18,-,TGTGCCAGCTCACCACAGCGTTTTCAGCCCCAGCATTTT,CASSPQRFQPQHF
TRBJ1-2,-,TRBV6-1,-,TGTGCCAGCAGTGAGTACGAGGGGCAGGGGCGGGTCTCTATGGGCTACACCTTC,CASSEYEGQGRVSMGYTF
TRBJ1-1,once,TRBV19,-,TGTGCCAGTTTGTTGAGGGTTGGGACTGAAGCTTTCTTT,CASLLRVGTEAFF
TRBJ1-2,once,TRBV28,TRBD1,TGTGCCAGCAGTTCTCATGTTAGGGGGCGGTTTGGCTACACCTTC,CASSSHVRGRFGYTF
TRBJ2-3,-,TRBV6-5,-,TGTGCCAGCAGTCCCACCGGGACTCCGGCCGATACGCAGTATTTT,CASSPTGTPADTQYF
TRBJ2-7,-,TRBV3-1/TRBV3-2,-,TGTGCCAGCAGCCACGCGGGGGAGCAGTACTTC,CASSHAGEQYF
TRBJ2-7,-,TRBV11-3,-,TGTGCCAGCAGCTTAGATCCCGGCGGCTACTACGAGCAGTACTTC,CASSLDPGGYYEQYF
TRBJ2-1,-,TRBV28,TRBD1,TGTGCCAGCAGTGCCAGGGGACAGCTGACCCATGAGCAGTTCTTC,CASSARGQLTHEQFF
TRBJ1-2,-,TRBV27,-,TGTGCCAGCAGTTTACTCGGCAGGGACTATGGCTACACCTTC,CASSLLGRDYGYTF
TRBJ1-5,-,TRBV4-1,TRBD1,TGCGCCAGCAGCCAAGATATGCGGGGACAGGCCAATCAGCCCCAGCATTTT,CASSQDMRGQANQPQHF
TRBJ1-1,-,TRBV15,-,TGTGCCACCAGCAGAGATTCAAAGACAGGTGAAGCTTTCTTT,CATSRDSKTGEAFF
TRBJ1-1,medium-sized,TRBV28,-,TGTGCCAGCAGAGTAGGGGAGGGTTTTTTGAACACTGAAGCTTTCTTT,CASRVGEGFLNTEAFF
TRBJ2-7,-,TRBV9,TRBD2,TGTGCCAGCAGCGTAGGGGGCAATAGCGGGAGGGCCTTGCAGTACTTC,CASSVGGNSGRALQYF
TRBJ2-5,few,TRBV3-1/TRBV3-2,-,TGTGCCAGCAGCCCCCTATCAGGAGGGGAAGAGACCCAGTACTTC,CASSPLSGGEETQYF
TRBJ1-5,-,TRBV2,TRBD1,TGTGCCAGCAGTTCTGGACAGGGGAATAGCAATCAGCCCCAGCATTTT,CASSSGQGNSNQPQHF
TRBJ1-3,-,TRBV6-5,TRBD1,TGTGCCAGCAGTTACCACGGGACAGATGGAAACACCATATATTTT,CASSYHGTDGNTIYF
TRBJ1-1,-,TRBV5-4,-,TGTGCCAGCAGCTTGGGCGGGGGCGGGTTCACTGAAGCTTTCTTT,CASSLGGGGFTEAFF